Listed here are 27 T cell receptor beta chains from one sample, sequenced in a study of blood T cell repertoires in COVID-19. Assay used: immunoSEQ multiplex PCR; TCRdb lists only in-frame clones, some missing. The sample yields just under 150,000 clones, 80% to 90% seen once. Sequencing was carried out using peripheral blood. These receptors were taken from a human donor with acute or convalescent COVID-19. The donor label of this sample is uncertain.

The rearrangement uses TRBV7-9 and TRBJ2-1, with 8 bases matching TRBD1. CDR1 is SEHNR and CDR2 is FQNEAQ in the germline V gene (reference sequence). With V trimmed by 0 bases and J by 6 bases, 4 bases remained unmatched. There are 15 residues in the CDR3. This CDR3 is CASSLALDRGNEQFF. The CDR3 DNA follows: TGTGCCAGCAGCTTAGCCCTAGACAGGGGCAATGAGCAGTTCTTC.

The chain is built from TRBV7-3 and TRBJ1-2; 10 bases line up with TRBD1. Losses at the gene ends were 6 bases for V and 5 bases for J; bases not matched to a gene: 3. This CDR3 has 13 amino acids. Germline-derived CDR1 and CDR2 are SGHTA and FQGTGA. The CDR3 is CASSSDRGYGYTF. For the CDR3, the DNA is TGTGCCAGCAGTTCGGACAGGGGGTATGGCTACACCTTC.

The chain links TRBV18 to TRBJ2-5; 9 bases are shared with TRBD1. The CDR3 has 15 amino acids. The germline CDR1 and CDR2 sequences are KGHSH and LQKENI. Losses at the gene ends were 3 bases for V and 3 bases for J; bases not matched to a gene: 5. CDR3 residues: CASSPRQGEKETQYF. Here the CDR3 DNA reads TGTGCCAGCTCACCTCGACAGGGGGAGAAAGAGACCCAGTACTTC.

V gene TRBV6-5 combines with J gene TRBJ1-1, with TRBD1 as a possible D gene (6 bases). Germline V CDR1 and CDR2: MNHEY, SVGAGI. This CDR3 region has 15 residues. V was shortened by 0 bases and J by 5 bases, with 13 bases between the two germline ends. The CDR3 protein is CASSYSVQGSTEAFF. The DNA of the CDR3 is TGTGCCAGCAGTTACTCGGTTCAGGGGAGTACTGAAGCTTTCTTT.

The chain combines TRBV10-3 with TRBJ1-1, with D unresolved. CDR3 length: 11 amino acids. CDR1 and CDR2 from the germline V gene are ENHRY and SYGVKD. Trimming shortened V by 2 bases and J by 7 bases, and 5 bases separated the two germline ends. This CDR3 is CAISEGFEAFF. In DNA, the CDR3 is TGTGCCATCAGTGAGGGCTTTGAAGCTTTCTTT.

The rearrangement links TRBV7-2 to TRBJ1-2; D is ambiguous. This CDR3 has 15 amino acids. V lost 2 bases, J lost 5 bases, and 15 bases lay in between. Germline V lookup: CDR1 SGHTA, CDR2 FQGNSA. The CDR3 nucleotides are TGTGCCAGCAGCTTATCTAGCCTGCATCTATATGGCTACACCTTC. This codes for CASSLSSLHLYGYTF.

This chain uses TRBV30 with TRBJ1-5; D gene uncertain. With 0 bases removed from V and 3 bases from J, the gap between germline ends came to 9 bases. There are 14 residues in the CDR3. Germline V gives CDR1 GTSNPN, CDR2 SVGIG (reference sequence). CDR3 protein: CAWSVGEVNQPQHF. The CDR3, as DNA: TGTGCCTGGAGTGTCGGGGAAGTCAATCAGCCCCAGCATTTT. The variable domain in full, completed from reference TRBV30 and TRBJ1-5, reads SQTIHQWPATLVQPVGSPLSLECTVEGTSNPNLYWYRQAAGRGLQLLFYSVGIGQISSEVPQNLSASRPQDRQFILSSKKLLLSDSGFYLCAWSVGEVNQPQHFGDGTRLSIL.

CDR3 bases: TGCGCCAGCAGCCCCCTTAGTACCGGGACAGGGTATGGCTACACCTTC. It encodes CASSPLSTGTGYGYTF. The rearrangement uses TRBV4-1 and TRBJ1-2; TRBD1 aligns across 9 bases. V lost 4 bases, J lost 5 bases, and 11 bases stayed unmatched. Germline V gene sequence: CDR1 MGHRA, CDR2 YSYEKL. The CDR3 covers 16 residues.

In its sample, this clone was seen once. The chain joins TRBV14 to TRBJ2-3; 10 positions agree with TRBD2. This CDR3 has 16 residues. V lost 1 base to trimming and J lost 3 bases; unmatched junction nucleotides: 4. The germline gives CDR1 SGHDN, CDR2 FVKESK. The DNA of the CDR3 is TGTGCCAGCAGCCAAGTCACAGCGGGGGGGACAGATACGCAGTATTTT. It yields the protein CASSQVTAGGTDTQYF.

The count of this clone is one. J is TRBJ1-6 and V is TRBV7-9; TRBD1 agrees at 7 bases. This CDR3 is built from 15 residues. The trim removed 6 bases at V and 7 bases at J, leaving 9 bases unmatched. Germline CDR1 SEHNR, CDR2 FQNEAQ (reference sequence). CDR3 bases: TGTGCCAGCAGAATACAGGGGAGTTTCAATTCACCCCTCCACTTT. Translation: CASRIQGSFNSPLHF.

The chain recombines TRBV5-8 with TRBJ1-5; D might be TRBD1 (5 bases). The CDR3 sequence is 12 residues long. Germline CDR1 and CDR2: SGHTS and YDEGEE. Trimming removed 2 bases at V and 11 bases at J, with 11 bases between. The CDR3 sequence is CASSFPGGAQHF. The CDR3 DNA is TGTGCCAGCAGCTTCCCGGGGGGGGCCCAGCATTTT. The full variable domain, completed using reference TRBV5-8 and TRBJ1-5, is EAGVTQSPTHLIKTRGQQATLRCSPISGHTSVYWYQQALGLGLQFLLWYDEGEERNRGNFPPRFSGRQFPNYSSELNVNALELEDSALYLCASSFPGGAQHFGDGTRLSIL.

As DNA, the CDR3 is TGTGCCAGCAGCCCATCAGGGGGAAACACCATATATTTT. Residues: CASSPSGGNTIYF. V and J are TRBV7-3 and TRBJ1-3; D is perhaps TRBD1 (5 bases). Germline V gene sequence: CDR1 SGHTA, CDR2 FQGTGA. The CDR3 length is 13 residues. V was clipped by 5 bases and J by 4 bases, with 9 bases between them.

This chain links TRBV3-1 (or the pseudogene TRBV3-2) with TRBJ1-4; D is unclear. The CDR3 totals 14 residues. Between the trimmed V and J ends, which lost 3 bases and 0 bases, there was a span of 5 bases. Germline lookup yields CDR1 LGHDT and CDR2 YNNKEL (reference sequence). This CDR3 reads CASSQSATNEKLFF. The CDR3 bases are TGTGCCAGCAGCCAGTCTGCAACTAATGAAAAACTGTTTTTT.

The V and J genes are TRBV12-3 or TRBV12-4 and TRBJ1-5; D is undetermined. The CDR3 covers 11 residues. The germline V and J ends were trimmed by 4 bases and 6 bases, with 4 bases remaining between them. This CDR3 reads CASSSSQPQHF. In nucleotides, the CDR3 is TGTGCCAGCAGTTCTTCTCAGCCCCAGCATTTT.

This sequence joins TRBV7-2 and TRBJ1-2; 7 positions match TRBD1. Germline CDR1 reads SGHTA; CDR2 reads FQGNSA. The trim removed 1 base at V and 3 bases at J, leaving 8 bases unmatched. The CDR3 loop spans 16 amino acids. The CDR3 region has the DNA TGTGCCAGCAGCTTAGGGACAGGTGTCCCCCACTATGGCTACACCTTC. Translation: CASSLGTGVPHYGYTF.

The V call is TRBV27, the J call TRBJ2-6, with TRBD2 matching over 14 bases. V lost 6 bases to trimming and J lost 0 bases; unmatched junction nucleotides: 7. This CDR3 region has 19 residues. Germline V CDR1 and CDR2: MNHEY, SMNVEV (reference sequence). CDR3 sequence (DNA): TGTGCCAGCAGCCTATTGGGACTAGCGGGAGTCTCTGGGGCCAACGTCCTGACTTTC. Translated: CASSLLGLAGVSGANVLTF.

In nucleotides, the CDR3 is TGTGCCAGCAGTCTTACGTCACAGCCCGTCGATGAGCAGTTCTTC. This translates into CASSLTSQPVDEQFF. The chain has TRBV7-3 and TRBJ2-1; D remains unclear. CDR3 length equals 15 residues. Trimming shortened V by 6 bases and J by 8 bases, and 20 bases separated the two germline ends. In germline, CDR1 is SGHTA, CDR2 FQGTGA.

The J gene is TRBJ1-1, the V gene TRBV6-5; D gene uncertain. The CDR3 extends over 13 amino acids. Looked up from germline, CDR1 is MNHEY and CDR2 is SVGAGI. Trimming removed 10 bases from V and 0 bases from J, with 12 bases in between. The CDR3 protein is CATQYFMNTEAFF. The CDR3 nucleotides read TGTGCCACCCAGTATTTCATGAACACTGAAGCTTTCTTT.

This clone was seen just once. The CDR3 is CASTADRRFSPLHF. The CDR3 nucleotides read TGTGCCAGTACCGCGGACAGGAGGTTCTCACCCCTCCACTTT. The chain employs TRBV19 and TRBJ1-6, with 7 bases lining up with TRBD1. The CDR3 loop spans 14 amino acids. The V segment lost 7 bases and the J segment 10 bases; nucleotides outside the gene matches: 10. Germline CDR1 is LNHDA and CDR2 is SQIVND (reference sequence).

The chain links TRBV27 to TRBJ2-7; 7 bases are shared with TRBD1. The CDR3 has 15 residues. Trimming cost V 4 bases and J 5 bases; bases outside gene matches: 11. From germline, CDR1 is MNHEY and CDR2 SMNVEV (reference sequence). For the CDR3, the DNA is TGTGCCAGCAGTTCGCGACTGACAGGGACGGACGAGCAGTACTTC. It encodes CASSSRLTGTDEQYF.

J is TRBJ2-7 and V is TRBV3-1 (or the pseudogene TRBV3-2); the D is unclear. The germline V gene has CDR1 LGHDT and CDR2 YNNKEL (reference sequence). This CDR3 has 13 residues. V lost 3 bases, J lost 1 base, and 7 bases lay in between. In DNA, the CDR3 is TGTGCCAGCAGCCATGCCAGGTCCTACGAGCAGTACTTC. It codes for CASSHARSYEQYF.

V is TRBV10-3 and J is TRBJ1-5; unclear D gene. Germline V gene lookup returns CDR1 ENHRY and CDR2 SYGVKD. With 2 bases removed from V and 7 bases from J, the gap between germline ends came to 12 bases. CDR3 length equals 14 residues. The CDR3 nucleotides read TGTGCCATCAGTGAGGAGGGAGGGAGGCAGCCCCAGCATTTT. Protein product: CAISEEGGRQPQHF.

The CDR3, as DNA: TGTGCCACCAGTGACCCCGGGACAGGGGACTACAATGAGCAGTTCTTC. Amino acid sequence: CATSDPGTGDYNEQFF. The chain carries TRBV24-1 and TRBJ2-1, with TRBD1 matching over 10 bases. The CDR3 extends over 16 amino acids. Germline CDR1 reads KGHDR; CDR2 reads SFDVKD. With V trimmed by 4 bases and J by 3 bases, 5 bases remained unmatched.

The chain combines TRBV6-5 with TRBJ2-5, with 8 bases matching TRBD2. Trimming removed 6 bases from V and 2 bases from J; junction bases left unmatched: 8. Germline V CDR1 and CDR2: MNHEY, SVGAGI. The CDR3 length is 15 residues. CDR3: CASRISGTPQETQYF. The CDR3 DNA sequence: TGTGCCAGCAGAATTAGCGGGACCCCGCAAGAGACCCAGTACTTC.

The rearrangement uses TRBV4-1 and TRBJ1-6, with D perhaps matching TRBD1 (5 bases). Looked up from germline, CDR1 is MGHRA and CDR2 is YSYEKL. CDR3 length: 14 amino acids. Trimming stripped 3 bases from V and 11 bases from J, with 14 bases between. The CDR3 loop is CASSQRLQVPPLHF. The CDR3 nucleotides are TGCGCCAGCAGCCAGCGATTACAGGTCCCACCCCTCCACTTT.

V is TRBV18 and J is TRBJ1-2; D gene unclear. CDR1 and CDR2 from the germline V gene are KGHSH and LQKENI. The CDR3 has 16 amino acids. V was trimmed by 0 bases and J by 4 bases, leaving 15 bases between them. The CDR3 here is CASSPPPGFVVYGYTF. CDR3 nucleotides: TGTGCCAGCTCACCACCCCCGGGGTTTGTTGTCTATGGCTACACCTTC. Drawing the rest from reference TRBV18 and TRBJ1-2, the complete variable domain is NAGVMQNPRHLVRRRGQEARLRCSPMKGHSHVYWYRQLPEEGLKFMVYLQKENIIDESGMPKERFSAEFPKEGPSILRIQQVVRGDSAAYFCASSPPPGFVVYGYTFGSGTRLTVV.

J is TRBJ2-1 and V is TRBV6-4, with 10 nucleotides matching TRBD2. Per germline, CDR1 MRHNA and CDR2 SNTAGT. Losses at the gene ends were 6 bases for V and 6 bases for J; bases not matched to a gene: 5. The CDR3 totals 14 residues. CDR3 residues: CASSQAGGANEQFF. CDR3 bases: TGTGCCAGCAGCCAAGCGGGGGGGGCCAATGAGCAGTTCTTC.